This T cell receptor (beta chain) stems from a study of graft-versus-host responses after intestinal transplantation. On the study more broadly: Transplantation in recipients was multivisceral, liver-intestinal, or isolated intestinal. Overall study findings and caveats: Early after transplant, HvG clones declined as circulating GvH clones peaked.

Method: immunoSEQ multiplex PCR; TCRdb's copy keeps in-frame clones and lacks some. The sample holds roughly 120,000 clones, around 96% seen once. Trimming took off 8 bases at V and 2 bases at J, with 9 bases between the two ends. Per germline, CDR1 MNHEY and CDR2 SVGAGI. This CDR3 contains 12 residues. A note on this clone: Its antigen is not known.

The source of this sequence is a human donor who received an intestinal transplant. The material sequenced was unstimulated CD8+ T cells sorted from spleen or lymph node cells, taken before intestinal transplant. The J gene is TRBJ1-2, the V gene TRBV6-5; D is possibly TRBD1 (5 bases). CDR3 sequence: CASYRLNYGYTF. The CDR3 coding sequence is TGTGCCAGCTACAGGCTCAACTATGGCTACACCTTC.